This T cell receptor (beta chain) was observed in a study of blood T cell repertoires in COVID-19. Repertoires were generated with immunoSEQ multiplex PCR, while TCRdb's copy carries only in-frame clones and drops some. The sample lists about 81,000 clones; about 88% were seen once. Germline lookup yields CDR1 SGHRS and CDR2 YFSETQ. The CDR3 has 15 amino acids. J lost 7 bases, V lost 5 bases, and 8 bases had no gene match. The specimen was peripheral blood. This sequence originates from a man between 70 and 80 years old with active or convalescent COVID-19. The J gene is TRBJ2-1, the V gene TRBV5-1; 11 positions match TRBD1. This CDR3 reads CASRLGTGGRNEQFF. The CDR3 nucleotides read TGCGCCAGCAGACTGGGGACAGGGGGAAGGAATGAGCAGTTCTTC.